This T cell receptor beta chain came from a study of cytomegalovirus exposure and HLA in healthy donors. Study-level points and caveats: In a later analysis, TCR beta V- and J-gene trimming was associated with a missense DCLRE1C variant. What TCR beta sequences reportedly achieved was accurate prediction of HLA-A and HLA-B alleles in most subjects.

PCR used 60 Vbeta primers and 13 Jbeta primers. TCRdb's table, derived via immunoSEQ multiplex PCR, lists solely in-frame clones and lacks some. The sample records approximately 210,000 clones, roughly 76% being singletons. This CDR3 comprises 14 residues. Germline values: CDR1 MDHEN, CDR2 SYDVKM. With respect to this clone: Its antigen is currently unknown. Its ends do not fully match the called genes, so a read error is possible.

This receptor was obtained from a woman in her 30s in good health and CMV-seropositive. Sequencing used PBMCs. This chain uses TRBV28 with TRBJ2-7; 8 nucleotides match TRBD1. The CDR3 loop is CASSFRDRGNGQYF. The CDR3 DNA is TGCGCCAGCAGTTTCAGAGACAGGGGCAACGGGCAGTACTTC. The whole variable domain, remainder taken from reference TRBV28 and TRBJ2-7, is DVKVTQSSRYLVKRTGEKVFLECVQDMDHENMFWYRQDPGLGLRLIYFSYDVKMKEKGDIPEGYSVSREKKERFSLILESASTNQTSMYLCASSFRDRGNGQYFGPGTRLTVT.